One sample yielded the 5 T cell receptor beta chains listed below, sequenced in a study of CD8 T cells in Susac syndrome. Random hexamers were used to reverse transcribe an amount of about 0.45 to 1 ug RNA. TCRdb itself ran the immunoSEQ multiplex PCR reads through MiXCR, one entry per CDR3 protein. The sample holds 140,000 or so distinct CDR3 sequences, around 94% seen once. Sequencing was done on a sample of CD4+ T cells from PBMCs. Receptors were obtained from a human donor in good health.

The chain recombines TRBV14 with TRBJ2-1, with D possibly being TRBD1 (5 bases). The CDR3 length is 16 residues. V shed 1 base and J shed 0 bases, with 10 bases lying between them. Germline V lookup: CDR1 SGHDN, CDR2 FVKESK. The CDR3 is CASSQGGSSSYNEQFF. CDR3 coding DNA: TGTGCCAGCAGCCAAGGGGGCTCTAGCTCCTACAATGAGCAGTTCTTC.

The chain is built from TRBV18 and TRBJ2-3; 10 positions match TRBD1. V shed 4 bases and J 2 bases; nucleotides not matched to a gene: 9. Germline CDR1 is KGHSH and CDR2 is LQKENI. The CDR3 length is 17 residues. The CDR3 here is CASSRPGQGTLTDTQYF. The CDR3 region has the DNA TGTGCCAGCTCACGTCCGGGACAGGGGACCCTCACAGATACGCAGTATTTT.

V and J are TRBV20-1 and TRBJ1-4, with 7 bases that match TRBD1. V was pared by 0 bases and J by 4 bases, with 5 bases of the junction left unmatched. The CDR3 runs to 15 residues. In germline, CDR1 is DFQATT, CDR2 SNEGSKA (reference sequence). CDR3 sequence (DNA): TGCAGTGCTAGAGACCACGGACAGGTTAATGAAAAACTGTTTTTT. It yields the protein CSARDHGQVNEKLFF.

The V gene is TRBV30, the J gene TRBJ2-1; a possible D gene is TRBD2 (6 bases). This CDR3 has 15 amino acids. V was shortened by 3 bases and J by 0 bases, with 12 bases between the two germline ends. Looked up from germline, CDR1 is GTSNPN and CDR2 is SVGIG (reference sequence). The CDR3: CAWSGGTSSYNEQFF. The CDR3 bases are TGTGCCTGGAGCGGGGGAACTTCCTCCTACAATGAGCAGTTCTTC.

The chain has TRBV10-3 and TRBJ1-1; 7 nucleotides line up with TRBD1. The CDR3 totals 14 residues. Trimming cost V 4 bases and J 0 bases; bases outside gene matches: 2. Germline loops: CDR1 ENHRY, CDR2 SYGVKD. CDR3 amino acids: CAISGTGLNTEAFF. CDR3 DNA: TGTGCCATCAGTGGGACAGGATTGAACACTGAAGCTTTCTTT.